The entry that follows covers one TCR beta chain sequence. Antigen: not known. Amplification used 60 Vbeta primers and 13 Jbeta primers. Profiling relied on immunoSEQ multiplex PCR, and the TCRdb table lists in-frame clones only, not all of them. The data show 120,000 or so clones, 81% seen once. V lost 6 bases, J lost 7 bases, and 22 bases lay in between. Germline V gives CDR1 MNHNY, CDR2 SVGAGI (reference sequence). The CDR3 is 16 amino acids. These data are taken from a study of cytomegalovirus exposure and HLA in healthy donors. Whole-study results and caveats: An assumption of roughly uniform sequencing depth across donors underlay the presence/absence analyses. Most TCRs appeared rarely, but some public TCRs recurred in many donors. Per a later analysis, HLA-associated TCR beta chains showed more clonal expansion than other, equally common TCR beta chains. Productive status was seen about 90% or about 30% of the time for most TCR beta V segments in an earlier analysis.

The sequence came from a woman aged 40 to 50 in good health and CMV-seronegative. The sample was PBMCs. The gene calls are TRBV6-6 and TRBJ2-1, with a possible D match to TRBD2 (6 bases). CDR3 nucleotide sequence: TGTGCCAGCAGCTCCAAGGCATCCTCCCGGGGGAATGAGCAGTTCTTC. As protein: CASSSKASSRGNEQFF.